Given below is one TCR beta chain in context. The data stem from a study of blood T cell repertoires in COVID-19. Source study methods: Amplification with reference gene primers provided the estimates of nucleated cell counts. Sequencing used immunoSEQ multiplex PCR; TCRdb keeps in-frame clones, though not all of them. Clone size and V and J calls were adopted from that table, with D and trimming inferred from the DNA. The sample lists 300,000 to 450,000 clones, about 89% occurring once. The specimen sequenced was peripheral blood. The receptor was derived from a woman aged 60-75 years with COVID-19, enrolled during active disease.

CDR3 protein: CASSMGPDTNQPQHF. DNA of the CDR3: TGTGCCAGTAGTATGGGGCCAGACACTAATCAGCCCCAGCATTTT. V usage is TRBV19 and J usage is TRBJ1-5; possibly TRBD1 for D (5 bases). Trimming removed 3 bases from V and 4 bases from J, with 13 bases in between. This CDR3 has 15 residues. CDR1 and CDR2 (germline): LNHDA, SQIVND (reference sequence).